These 26 T cell receptor beta chains came from one sample sequenced in a study of blood T cell repertoires in COVID-19. The protocol was immunoSEQ multiplex PCR, while the TCRdb copy is restricted to in-frame clones and leaves out a portion. The sample has just over 300,000 clones; around 90% are singletons. The specimen was PBMCs or T cells enriched from blood (not recorded which). Receptors were obtained from a woman between 18 and 29 years old with acute COVID-19.

The chain uses TRBV28 and TRBJ1-1, with a weak D call TRBD1 (6 bases). Germline-derived CDR1 and CDR2 are MDHEN and SYDVKM. Trimming removed 6 bases from V and 6 bases from J, with 11 bases in between. The CDR3 loop spans 12 amino acids. The CDR3 nucleotides read TGTGCCAGCAGCCTAGGACAGCCTGAAGCTTTCTTT. Translating it yields CASSLGQPEAFF. The full variable domain, in which reference TRBV28 and TRBJ1-1 provide the parts outside the CDR3, is DVKVTQSSRYLVKRTGEKVFLECVQDMDHENMFWYRQDPGLGLRLIYFSYDVKMKEKGDIPEGYSVSREKKERFSLILESASTNQTSMYLCASSLGQPEAFFGQGTRLTVV.

The rearrangement links TRBV6-2 or TRBV6-3 to TRBJ2-7; D gene unclear. This CDR3 region has 14 residues. From germline, CDR1 is MNHEY and CDR2 SVGEGT. With 6 bases removed from V and 1 base from J, the gap between germline ends came to 13 bases. CDR3 sequence: CASSPPSLSYEQYF. In DNA, the CDR3 is TGTGCCAGCAGCCCACCGAGTTTATCCTACGAGCAGTACTTC.

The chain combines TRBV11-2 with TRBJ1-2, with 8 bases fitting TRBD1. With V trimmed by 2 bases and J by 4 bases, 9 bases remained unmatched. The CDR3 is 16 amino acids. Germline V gene sequence: CDR1 SGHAT, CDR2 FQNNGV. CDR3 coding DNA: TGTGCCAGCAGCTTAACCTACGGACAGGGCGGCTATGGCTACACCTTC. This translates into CASSLTYGQGGYGYTF.

This clone was observed a handful of times. The J gene is TRBJ1-1, the V gene TRBV2; 8 nucleotides align to TRBD1. CDR3 length equals 14 residues. The germline V gene encodes CDR1 SNHLY and CDR2 FYNNEI. V trimming: 4 bases; J trimming: 3 bases; junction bases outside the gene matches: 4. DNA for the CDR3: TGTGCCAGCAGTGCATTACAGGGGGACACTGAAGCTTTCTTT. Its translation is CASSALQGDTEAFF.

The genes are TRBV5-6 and TRBJ2-7, with D tentatively TRBD1 (6 bases). The ends were cut back, 3 bases at V and 2 bases at J, with 21 bases in the middle. CDR1 is SGHDT and CDR2 is YYEEEE in the germline V gene. The CDR3 is 17 amino acids. The CDR3 region has the DNA TGTGCCAGCAGCTCTTTAACGGACAGCTACAACCCCTACGAGCAGTACTTC. Its protein product is CASSSLTDSYNPYEQYF. The whole variable domain, remainder taken from reference TRBV5-6 and TRBJ2-7, is DAGVTQSPTHLIKTRGQQVTLRCSPKSGHDTVSWYQQALGQGPQFIFQYYEEEERQRGNFPDRFSGHQFPNYSSELNVNALLLGDSALYLCASSSLTDSYNPYEQYFGPGTRLTVT.

V and J are TRBV7-2 and TRBJ2-2; D gene unclear. This CDR3 contains 15 residues. CDR1 is SGHTA, CDR2 FQGNSA, per germline. V was cut by 1 base and J by 5 bases, with 11 bases left in between. In DNA, the CDR3 is TGTGCCAGCAGCTTAGGGGCCCAGATGACCGGGGAGCTGTTTTTT. This encodes CASSLGAQMTGELFF.

This chain connects TRBV28 to TRBJ1-5, with a tentative D call TRBD1 (5 bases). Germline assignment: CDR1 MDHEN and CDR2 SYDVKM. This CDR3 contains 12 residues. Trimming took off 8 bases at V and 1 base at J, with 6 bases between the two ends. This chain's CDR3 is CASRGSNQPQHF. DNA for the CDR3: TGTGCCAGCCGGGGGAGCAATCAGCCCCAGCATTTT.

The DNA of the CDR3 is TGTGCCAGCATTTCTGGGACAGGGGGCTATTACGAGCAGTACTTC. This encodes CASISGTGGYYEQYF. The chain recombines TRBV7-2 with TRBJ2-7, with TRBD1 matching 12 bases. With 7 bases clipped from V and 4 bases from J, the junction kept 8 bases outside the gene matches. The CDR3 runs 15 residues. CDR1 is SGHTA and CDR2 is FQGNSA in the germline V gene.

The chain couples TRBV5-1 to TRBJ1-4; D unresolved. The ends were cut back, 0 bases at V and 3 bases at J, with 6 bases in the middle. Looked up from germline, CDR1 is SGHRS and CDR2 is YFSETQ. The CDR3 runs 14 residues. The DNA of the CDR3 is TGCGCCAGCAGCTTGGGGGCCTCTAATGAAAAACTGTTTTTT. This translates into CASSLGASNEKLFF.

CDR3 DNA: TGTGCCAGCCTTCTTAAACCGGACCAGGGGGGCGAGCAGTACTTC. Translated, it gives CASLLKPDQGGEQYF. The chain combines TRBV18 with TRBJ2-7; a weak D match, TRBD1 (7 bases). The CDR3 sequence is 15 residues long. V was pared by 8 bases and J by 6 bases, with 23 bases between. The V gene's germline CDR1 is KGHSH and CDR2 LQKENI.

CDR3 DNA: TGTGCCAGCAGTTTTCGGACAGGATCGGCTTTCTTT. Translation: CASSFRTGSAFF. This sequence joins TRBV6-5 and TRBJ1-1; 7 bases are a match to TRBD1. In germline, CDR1 is MNHEY, CDR2 SVGAGI. Trimming removed 4 bases from V and 11 bases from J; junction bases left unmatched: 7. The CDR3 covers 12 residues.

The chain links TRBV19 to TRBJ2-7, with D possibly being TRBD2 (5 bases). Germline assignment: CDR1 LNHDA and CDR2 SQIVND (reference sequence). This CDR3 comprises 16 residues. Trimming removed 10 bases from V and 3 bases from J, with 25 bases in between. The CDR3: CATKSAHTGIRYEQYF. In DNA form, the CDR3 reads TGTGCCACCAAATCCGCGCACACGGGGATTCGCTACGAGCAGTACTTC.

The CDR3 reads CASRDSRVFNEKLFF. CDR3 DNA sequence: TGTGCCAGCAGAGACAGCAGGGTCTTTAATGAAAAACTGTTTTTT. This sequence joins TRBV28 and TRBJ1-4; tentatively, D is TRBD1 (5 bases). In germline, CDR1 is MDHEN, CDR2 SYDVKM. The germline V and J ends were trimmed by 6 bases and 4 bases, with 15 bases remaining between them. This CDR3 is 15 amino acids long.

This chain uses TRBV28 with TRBJ1-1; possible D gene TRBD1, 6 bases. Trimming pared 5 bases from V and 1 base from J, leaving 14 bases between. The CDR3 covers 15 residues. Germline lookup yields CDR1 MDHEN and CDR2 SYDVKM. The CDR3: CASSPAGGANTEAFF. The CDR3 coding sequence is TGTGCCAGCAGTCCCGCGGGGGGCGCGAACACTGAAGCTTTCTTT.

The rearrangement links TRBV14 to TRBJ2-3; TRBD1 is a possible D gene (5 bases). CDR3 length: 14 residues. Germline CDR1 SGHDN, CDR2 FVKESK. V gave up 3 bases and J gave up 7 bases, with 14 bases separating them. In DNA form, the CDR3 reads TGTGCCAGCAGCCAGCAGGGTCTCCTCAATACGCAGTATTTT. It encodes CASSQQGLLNTQYF.

The V call is TRBV12-3 or TRBV12-4, the J call TRBJ1-5; tentative D call: TRBD1 (6 bases). V was clipped by 7 bases and J by 1 base, with 8 bases between them. The CDR3 sequence is 13 residues long. In nucleotides, the CDR3 is TGTGCCAGCACCGACAGGAGCAATCAGCCCCAGCATTTT. Residues: CASTDRSNQPQHF.

V and J are TRBV13 and TRBJ2-1; 9 nucleotides match TRBD1. CDR1 and CDR2 (germline): PRHDT, FYEKMQ (reference sequence). V was clipped by 5 bases and J by 6 bases; unmatched bases: 14. The CDR3 loop spans 17 amino acids. CDR3 sequence: CASSPYGGQGNRNEQFF. The CDR3 DNA is TGTGCCAGCAGCCCATATGGGGGACAGGGAAACCGCAATGAGCAGTTCTTC.

This chain uses TRBV15 with TRBJ1-5; no clear D. This CDR3 is built from 15 residues. Trimming shortened V by 1 base and J by 5 bases, and 12 bases separated the two germline ends. Germline CDR1 reads LNHNV; CDR2 reads YYDKDF (reference sequence). CDR3 region: CATSRATVNYQPQHF. The CDR3, as DNA: TGTGCCACCAGCAGAGCCACAGTCAACTATCAGCCCCAGCATTTT.

CDR3 amino acids: CASSSRTGGTDTQYF. As DNA, the CDR3 is TGTGCCAGCAGTTCCCGGACAGGGGGGACAGATACGCAGTATTTT. The rearrangement joins TRBV28 to TRBJ2-3; 10 bases align to TRBD1. The trim removed 4 bases at V and 3 bases at J, leaving 4 bases unmatched. The germline V gene has CDR1 MDHEN and CDR2 SYDVKM. CDR3 length equals 15 residues.

The chain links TRBV2 to TRBJ2-3; no clear D gene. CDR3 size: 15 residues. Trimming took 5 bases from V and 0 from J, leaving 12 bases between them. Germline V gene lookup returns CDR1 SNHLY and CDR2 FYNNEI. The CDR3 DNA reads TGTGCCAGCAGTAGAACAACGCTTAGCACAGATACGCAGTATTTT. This encodes CASSRTTLSTDTQYF. The complete variable domain, with remaining parts taken from reference TRBV2 and TRBJ2-3, reads EPEVTQTPSHQVTQMGQEVILRCVPISNHLYFYWYRQILGQKVEFLVSFYNNEISEKSEIFDDQFSVERPDGSNFTLKIRSTKLEDSAMYFCASSRTTLSTDTQYFGPGTRLTVL.

The chain has TRBV6-5 and TRBJ2-3; D is perhaps TRBD1 (6 bases). V gave up 4 bases and J gave up 2 bases, with 10 bases separating them. CDR1 MNHEY and CDR2 SVGAGI come from the germline V gene. The CDR3 has 14 amino acids. The CDR3 loop is CASSSGQYTDTQYF. DNA for the CDR3: TGTGCCAGCAGTTCAGGACAGTACACAGATACGCAGTATTTT.

The rearrangement uses TRBV7-9 and TRBJ2-3; no clear D gene. The CDR3 runs to 14 residues. From germline, CDR1 is SEHNR and CDR2 FQNEAQ (reference sequence). V dropped 7 bases and J dropped 2 bases, with 13 bases sitting between them. CDR3 in amino acids: CASKPVLNTDTQYF. In DNA form, the CDR3 reads TGTGCCAGCAAACCGGTACTGAACACAGATACGCAGTATTTT.

The rearrangement uses TRBV19 and TRBJ2-1, with 8 bases identical to TRBD2. The ends lost 3 bases at V and 5 bases at J; junction bases unmatched: 6. Germline values: CDR1 LNHDA, CDR2 SQIVND (reference sequence). The CDR3 has 15 residues. The CDR3 DNA reads as TGTGCCAGTAGTATCAATGGCGGGAGGAACAATGAGCAGTTCTTC. Protein product: CASSINGGRNNEQFF.

CDR3 in amino acids: CASSLAGDQPQHF. In DNA, the CDR3 is TGTGCCAGCAGCTTAGCTGGAGATCAGCCCCAGCATTTT. The chain uses TRBV7-9 and TRBJ1-5; D gene ambiguous. This CDR3 has 13 residues. Germline-derived CDR1 and CDR2 are SEHNR and FQNEAQ (reference sequence). V shed 0 bases and J shed 5 bases, with 5 bases lying between them.

Comments on this clone: The same CDR3 also results from other DNA sequences found in this sample. The chain recombines TRBV5-1 with TRBJ1-4; 7 nucleotides line up with TRBD1. The CDR3 extends over 14 amino acids. Germline assignment: CDR1 SGHRS and CDR2 YFSETQ. Trimming removed 0 bases from V and 5 bases from J; junction bases left unmatched: 1. CDR3 nucleotides: TGCGCCAGCAGCTTGGGACAGGGAAATGAAAAACTGTTTTTT. This codes for CASSLGQGNEKLFF.

This clone is a singleton in its sample. This chain joins TRBV19 and TRBJ2-3, with 8 bases that match TRBD2. Losses at the gene ends were 1 base for V and 6 bases for J; bases not matched to a gene: 9. The CDR3 consists of 16 residues. CDR1 LNHDA and CDR2 SQIVND come from the germline V gene (reference sequence). CDR3 bases: TGTGCCAGTAGTATAGGTGGAAGCGGGAGAGGGGATACGCAGTATTTT. This gives the protein CASSIGGSGRGDTQYF.